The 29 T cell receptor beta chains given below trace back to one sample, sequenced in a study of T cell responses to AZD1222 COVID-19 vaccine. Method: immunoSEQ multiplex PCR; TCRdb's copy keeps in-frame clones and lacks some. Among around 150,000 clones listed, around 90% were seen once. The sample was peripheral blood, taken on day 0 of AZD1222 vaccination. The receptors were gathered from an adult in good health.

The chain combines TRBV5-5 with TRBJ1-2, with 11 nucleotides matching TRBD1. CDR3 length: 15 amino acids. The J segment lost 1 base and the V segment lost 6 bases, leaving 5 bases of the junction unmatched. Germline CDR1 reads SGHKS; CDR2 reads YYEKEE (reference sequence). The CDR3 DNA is TGTGCCAGCAACGAGGACAGGGGGCATAACTATGGCTACACCTTC. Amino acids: CASNEDRGHNYGYTF.

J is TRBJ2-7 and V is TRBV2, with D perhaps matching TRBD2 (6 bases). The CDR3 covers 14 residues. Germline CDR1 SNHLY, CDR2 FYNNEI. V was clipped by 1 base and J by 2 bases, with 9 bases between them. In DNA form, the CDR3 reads TGTGCCAGCAGTGAAGGGCGGGGAGCCTACGAGCAGTACTTC. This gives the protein CASSEGRGAYEQYF.

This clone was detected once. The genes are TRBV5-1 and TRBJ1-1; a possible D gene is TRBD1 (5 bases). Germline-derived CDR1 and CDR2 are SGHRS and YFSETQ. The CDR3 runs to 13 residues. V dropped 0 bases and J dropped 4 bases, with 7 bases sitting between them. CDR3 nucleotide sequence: TGCGCCAGCAGCTTGGCCGGGGCCACTGAAGCTTTCTTT. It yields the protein CASSLAGATEAFF.

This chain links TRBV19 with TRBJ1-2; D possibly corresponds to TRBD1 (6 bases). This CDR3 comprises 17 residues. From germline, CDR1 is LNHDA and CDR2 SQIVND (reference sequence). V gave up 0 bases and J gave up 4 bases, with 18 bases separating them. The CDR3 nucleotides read TGTGCCAGTAGTATAGACCCCTTTCCCGACAGGTTCTATGGCTACACCTTC. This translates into CASSIDPFPDRFYGYTF.

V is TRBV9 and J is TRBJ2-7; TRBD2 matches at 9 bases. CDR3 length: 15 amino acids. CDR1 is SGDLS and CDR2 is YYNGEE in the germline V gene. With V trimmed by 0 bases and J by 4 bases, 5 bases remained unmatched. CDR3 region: CASSVVRLAVYEQYF. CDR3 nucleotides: TGTGCCAGCAGCGTAGTCCGACTAGCGGTTTACGAGCAGTACTTC.

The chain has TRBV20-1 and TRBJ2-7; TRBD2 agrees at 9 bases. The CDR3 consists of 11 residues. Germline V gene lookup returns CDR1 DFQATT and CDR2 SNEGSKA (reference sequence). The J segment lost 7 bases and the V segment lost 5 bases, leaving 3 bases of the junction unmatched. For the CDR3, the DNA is TGCAGTGCTGGACTAGCGCGGGAGCAGTACTTC. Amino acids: CSAGLAREQYF.

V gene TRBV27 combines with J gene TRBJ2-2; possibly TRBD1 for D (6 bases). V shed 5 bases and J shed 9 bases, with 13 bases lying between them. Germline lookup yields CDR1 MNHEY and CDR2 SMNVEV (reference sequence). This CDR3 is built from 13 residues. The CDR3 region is CASSAEWDRELFF. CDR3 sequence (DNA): TGTGCCAGCAGTGCCGAGTGGGACAGGGAGCTGTTTTTT.

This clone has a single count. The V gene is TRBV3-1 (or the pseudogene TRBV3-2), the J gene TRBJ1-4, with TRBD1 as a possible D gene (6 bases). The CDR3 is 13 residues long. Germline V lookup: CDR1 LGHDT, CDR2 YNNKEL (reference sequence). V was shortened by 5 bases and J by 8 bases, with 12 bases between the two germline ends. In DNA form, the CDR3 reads TGTGCCAGCAGCGGGCAGGGGCGCGAAAAACTGTTTTTT. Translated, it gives CASSGQGREKLFF.

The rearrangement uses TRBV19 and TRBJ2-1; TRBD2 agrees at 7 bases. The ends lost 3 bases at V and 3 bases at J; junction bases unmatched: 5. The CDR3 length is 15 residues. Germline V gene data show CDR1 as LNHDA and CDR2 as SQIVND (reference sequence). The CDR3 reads CASSIGASGYNEQFF. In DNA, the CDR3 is TGTGCCAGTAGTATTGGGGCTAGCGGCTACAATGAGCAGTTCTTC.

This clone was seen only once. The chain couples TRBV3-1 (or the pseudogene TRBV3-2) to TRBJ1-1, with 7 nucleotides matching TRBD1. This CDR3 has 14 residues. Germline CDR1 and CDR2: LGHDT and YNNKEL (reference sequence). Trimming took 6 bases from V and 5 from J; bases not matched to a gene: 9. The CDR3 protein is CASSSTGARTEAFF. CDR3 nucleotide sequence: TGTGCCAGCAGTTCCACAGGGGCGCGAACTGAAGCTTTCTTT.

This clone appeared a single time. CDR3 bases: TGTGCCAGCAGCTTAGCTTCGCAGGGCCTAAGCTATAATTCACCCCTCCACTTT. Translating it yields CASSLASQGLSYNSPLHF. This chain links TRBV7-2 with TRBJ1-6; TRBD1 might be the D (5 bases). The germline gives CDR1 SGHTA, CDR2 FQGNSA. The CDR3 extends over 18 amino acids. The V and J ends lost 0 bases and 3 bases respectively, with 15 bases between them.

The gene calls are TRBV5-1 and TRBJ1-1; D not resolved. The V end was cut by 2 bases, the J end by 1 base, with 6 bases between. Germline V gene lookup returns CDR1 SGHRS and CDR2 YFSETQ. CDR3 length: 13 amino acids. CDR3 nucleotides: TGCGCCAGCAGCTTAGGATGGAACACTGAAGCTTTCTTT. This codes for CASSLGWNTEAFF.

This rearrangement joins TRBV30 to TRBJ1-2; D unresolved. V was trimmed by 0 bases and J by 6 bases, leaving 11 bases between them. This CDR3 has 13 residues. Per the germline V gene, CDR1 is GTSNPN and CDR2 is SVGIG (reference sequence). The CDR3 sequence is CAWSVADQDGYTF. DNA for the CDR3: TGTGCCTGGAGTGTAGCCGACCAGGATGGCTACACCTTC. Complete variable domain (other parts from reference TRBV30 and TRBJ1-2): SQTIHQWPATLVQPVGSPLSLECTVEGTSNPNLYWYRQAAGRGLQLLFYSVGIGQISSEVPQNLSASRPQDRQFILSSKKLLLSDSGFYLCAWSVADQDGYTFGSGTRLTVV.

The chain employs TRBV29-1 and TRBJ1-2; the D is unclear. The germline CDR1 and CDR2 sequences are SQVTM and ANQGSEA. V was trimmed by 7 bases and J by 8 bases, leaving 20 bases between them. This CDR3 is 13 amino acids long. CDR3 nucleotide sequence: TGCAGCGACCTGGACGGATCCCTCTTGGGCTACACCTTC. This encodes CSDLDGSLLGYTF.

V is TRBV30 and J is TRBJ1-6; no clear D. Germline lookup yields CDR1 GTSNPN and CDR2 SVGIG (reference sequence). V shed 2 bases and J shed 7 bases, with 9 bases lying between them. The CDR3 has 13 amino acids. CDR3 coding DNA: TGTGCCTGGAGTCCTTCCCCCAATTCACCCCTCCACTTT. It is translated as CAWSPSPNSPLHF.

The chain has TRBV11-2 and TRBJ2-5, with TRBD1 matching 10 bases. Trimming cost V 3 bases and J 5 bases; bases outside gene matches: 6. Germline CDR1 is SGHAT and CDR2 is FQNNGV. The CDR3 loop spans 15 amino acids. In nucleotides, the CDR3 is TGTGCCAGCAGCTTCTCGACAGGGGGCGCTGAGACCCAGTACTTC. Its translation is CASSFSTGGAETQYF. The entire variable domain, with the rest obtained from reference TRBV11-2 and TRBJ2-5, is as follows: EAGVAQSPRYKIIEKRQSVAFWCNPISGHATLYWYQQILGQGPKLLIQFQNNGVVDDSQLPKDRFSAERLKGVDSTLKIQPAKLEDSAVYLCASSFSTGGAETQYFGPGTRLLVL.

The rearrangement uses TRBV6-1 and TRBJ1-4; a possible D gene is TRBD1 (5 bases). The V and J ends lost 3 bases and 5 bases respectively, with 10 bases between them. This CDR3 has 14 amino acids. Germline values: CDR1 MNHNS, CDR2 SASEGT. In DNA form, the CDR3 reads TGTGCCAGCAGTGACGGGAGGGGAAATGAAAAACTGTTTTTT. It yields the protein CASSDGRGNEKLFF.

The CDR3 region is CASSLHPGGTGGSGANVLTF. The CDR3 DNA follows: TGTGCCAGCAGTTTACATCCAGGGGGGACAGGGGGCTCTGGGGCCAACGTCCTGACTTTC. The chain joins TRBV28 to TRBJ2-6; 11 bases map to TRBD1. The V segment lost 2 bases and the J segment 0 bases; nucleotides outside the gene matches: 9. This CDR3 spans 20 amino acids. Germline V CDR1 and CDR2: MDHEN, SYDVKM.

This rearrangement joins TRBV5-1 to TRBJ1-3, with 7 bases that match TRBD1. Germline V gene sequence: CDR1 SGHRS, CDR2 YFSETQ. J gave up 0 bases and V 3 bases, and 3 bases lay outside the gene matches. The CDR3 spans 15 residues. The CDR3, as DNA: TGCGCCAGCAGCTCTACAGGGGCCTCTGGAAACACCATATATTTT. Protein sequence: CASSSTGASGNTIYF.

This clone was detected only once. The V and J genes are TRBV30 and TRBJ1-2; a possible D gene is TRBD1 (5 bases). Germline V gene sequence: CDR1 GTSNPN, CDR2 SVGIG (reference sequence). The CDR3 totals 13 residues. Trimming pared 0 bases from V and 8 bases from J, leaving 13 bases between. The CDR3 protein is CAWSVWGVDGYTF. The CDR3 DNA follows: TGTGCCTGGAGTGTCTGGGGCGTAGACGGCTACACCTTC.

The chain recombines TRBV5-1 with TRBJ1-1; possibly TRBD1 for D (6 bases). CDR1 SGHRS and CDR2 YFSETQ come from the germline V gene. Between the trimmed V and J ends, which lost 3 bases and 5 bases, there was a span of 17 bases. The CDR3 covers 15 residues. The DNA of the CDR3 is TGCGCCAGCAGCTCGGACAGCCCGGTAGTTACTGAAGCTTTCTTT. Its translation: CASSSDSPVVTEAFF.

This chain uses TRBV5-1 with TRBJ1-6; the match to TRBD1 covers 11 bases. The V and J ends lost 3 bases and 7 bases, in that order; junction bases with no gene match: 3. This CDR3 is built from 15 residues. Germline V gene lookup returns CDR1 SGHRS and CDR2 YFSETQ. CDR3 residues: CASSYGQGANSPLHF. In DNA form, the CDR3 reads TGCGCCAGCAGCTATGGACAGGGGGCGAATTCACCCCTCCACTTT.

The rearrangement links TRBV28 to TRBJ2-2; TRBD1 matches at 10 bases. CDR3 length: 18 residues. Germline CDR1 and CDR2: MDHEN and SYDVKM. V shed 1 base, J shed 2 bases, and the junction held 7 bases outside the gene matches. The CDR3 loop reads CASSLSHWTGGNTGELFF. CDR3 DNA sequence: TGTGCCAGCAGTTTATCTCATTGGACAGGGGGAAACACCGGGGAGCTGTTTTTT.

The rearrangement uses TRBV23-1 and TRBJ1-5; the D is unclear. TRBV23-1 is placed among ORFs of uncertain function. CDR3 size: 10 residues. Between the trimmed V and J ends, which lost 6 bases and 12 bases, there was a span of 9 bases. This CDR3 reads CASSERRQHF. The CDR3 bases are TGCGCCAGCAGCGAAAGACGCCAGCATTTT.

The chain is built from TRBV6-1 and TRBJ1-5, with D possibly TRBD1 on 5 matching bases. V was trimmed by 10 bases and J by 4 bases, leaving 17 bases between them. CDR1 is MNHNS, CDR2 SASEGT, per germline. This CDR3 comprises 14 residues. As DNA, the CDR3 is TGTGCCATTACCGCGACAGCTGGAAATCAGCCCCAGCATTTT. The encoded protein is CAITATAGNQPQHF.

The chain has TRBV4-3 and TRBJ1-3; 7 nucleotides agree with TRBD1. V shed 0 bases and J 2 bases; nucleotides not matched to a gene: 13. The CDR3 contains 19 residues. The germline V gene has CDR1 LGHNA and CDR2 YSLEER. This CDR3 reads CASSQDYHSTDRAGNTIYF. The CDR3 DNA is TGCGCCAGCAGCCAAGATTACCACTCGACAGACAGGGCTGGAAACACCATATATTTT.

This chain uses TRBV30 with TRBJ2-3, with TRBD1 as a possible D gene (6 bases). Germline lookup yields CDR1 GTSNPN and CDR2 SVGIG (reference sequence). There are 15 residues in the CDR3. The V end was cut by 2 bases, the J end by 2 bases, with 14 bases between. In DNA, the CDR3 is TGTGCCTGGAGTCCTACAGGGTATTCCACAGATACGCAGTATTTT. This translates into CAWSPTGYSTDTQYF.

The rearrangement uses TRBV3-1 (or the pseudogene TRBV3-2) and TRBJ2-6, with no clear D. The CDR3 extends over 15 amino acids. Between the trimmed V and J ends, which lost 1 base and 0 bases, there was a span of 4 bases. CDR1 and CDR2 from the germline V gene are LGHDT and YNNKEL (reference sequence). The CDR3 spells CASSQASSGANVLTF. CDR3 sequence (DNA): TGTGCCAGCAGCCAAGCCAGCTCTGGGGCCAACGTCCTGACTTTC.

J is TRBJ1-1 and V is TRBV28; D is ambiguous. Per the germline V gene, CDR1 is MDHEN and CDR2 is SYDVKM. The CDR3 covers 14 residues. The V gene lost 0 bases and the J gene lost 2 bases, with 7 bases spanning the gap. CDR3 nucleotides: TGTGCCAGCAGTTTATGGTCTCGAAACACTGAAGCTTTCTTT. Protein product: CASSLWSRNTEAFF.